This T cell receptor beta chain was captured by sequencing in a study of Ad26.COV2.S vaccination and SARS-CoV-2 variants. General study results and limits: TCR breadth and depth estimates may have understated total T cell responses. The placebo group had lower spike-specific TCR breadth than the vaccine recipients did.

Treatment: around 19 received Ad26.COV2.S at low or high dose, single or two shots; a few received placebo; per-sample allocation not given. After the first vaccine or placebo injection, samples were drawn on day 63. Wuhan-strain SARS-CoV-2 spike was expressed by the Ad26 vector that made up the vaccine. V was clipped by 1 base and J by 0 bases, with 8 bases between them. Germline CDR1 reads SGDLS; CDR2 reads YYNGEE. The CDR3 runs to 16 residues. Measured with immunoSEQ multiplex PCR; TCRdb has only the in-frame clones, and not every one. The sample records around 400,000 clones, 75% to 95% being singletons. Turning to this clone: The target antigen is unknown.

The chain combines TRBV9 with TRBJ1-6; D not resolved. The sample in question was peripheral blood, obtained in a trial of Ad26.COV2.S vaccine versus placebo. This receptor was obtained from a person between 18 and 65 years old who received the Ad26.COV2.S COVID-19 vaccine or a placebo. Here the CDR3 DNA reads TGTGCCAGCAGCGTAAAAGGGAGCTCCTATAATTCACCCCTCCACTTT. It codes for CASSVKGSSYNSPLHF.